The present T cell receptor (beta chain) was sequenced within a study of patients and donors after allogeneic stem cell transplantation. The length of the CDR3 is 14 residues. The V end was cut by 1 base, the J end by 1 base, with 7 bases between. Using its own MiXCR run on the RT-PCR reads, TCRdb lists one record per CDR3 protein. The sample contains approximately 410,000 distinct CDR3 sequences, under 20% of which appear only once. This clonotype was recorded many times. The sequence was collected from a human donor who was either an allogeneic HSCT recipient or a stem cell or donor lymphocyte infusion donor (not recorded which). It is not recorded whose cells these are; they may come from a transplant donor. This sequence joins TRBV12-3 or TRBV12-4 and TRBJ1-1; D is ambiguous. The sample taken for sequencing was blood, either unsorted or a sorted T cell fraction (not recorded which). This chain's CDR3 is CASSLGGRNTEAFF. Written as DNA, the CDR3 is TGTGCCAGCAGTTTAGGGGGTCGGAACACTGAAGCTTTCTTT.